This entry lists 21 T cell receptor beta chains sequenced from one sample in a study of human T cells and chemical hapten exposure. Time point given: patch test 2, 6 weeks after DPC sensitization. Treatment described: therapeutic diphenylcyclopropenone sensitization with weekly scalp DPC. TCRdb reanalysed the RACE reads using MiXCR and keeps one entry per CDR3 protein. The table includes a few hundred thousand distinct CDR3 sequences, about 6% detected once. The input for sequencing was whole blood, taken in connection with sensitization to the hapten diphenylcyclopropenone (DPC). Every receptor here comes from a woman between 18 and 29 years old with alopecia areata. Some clones in this sample may be carry-over from other donors' samples.

The DNA of the CDR3 is TGTGCCAGCAGTTACCCCCCGTGGCGGGGGCACGACGAGCAGTACTTC. This codes for CASSYPPWRGHDEQYF. The V and J genes are TRBV6-6 and TRBJ2-7, with D possibly TRBD2 on 7 matching bases. CDR3 size: 16 residues. The germline gives CDR1 MNHNY, CDR2 SVGAGI (reference sequence). The V end lost 2 bases, the J end lost 5 bases, and 19 bases lay between the germline ends.

This clonotype has at least ten counts. The DNA for the CDR3 is TGCGCCAGCAGGTTTGGGGGGACCGAAAAACTGTTTTTT. Translated, it gives CASRFGGTEKLFF. V and J are TRBV10-2 and TRBJ1-4, with D maybe TRBD1 (5 bases). Deletions cut 6 bases from V and 8 bases from J, with 13 bases between. Germline V CDR1 and CDR2: WSHSY, SAAADI. The CDR3 runs 13 residues.

This clonotype was seen ten or more times. The gene calls are TRBV4-1 and TRBJ1-5; no clear D gene. This CDR3 has 19 amino acids. V was clipped by 0 bases and J by 1 base, with 19 bases between them. Germline loops: CDR1 MGHRA, CDR2 YSYEKL. The CDR3 nucleotides are TGCGCCAGCAGCCAAGATGTGCGCCCCGGGGATCGCAGCAATCAGCCCCAGCATTTT. Encoded protein: CASSQDVRPGDRSNQPQHF.

This clonotype was observed at least ten times. The V call is TRBV6-5, the J call TRBJ1-1; 7 bases match TRBD1. Trimming cost V 5 bases and J 4 bases; bases outside gene matches: 10. Germline V CDR1 and CDR2: MNHEY, SVGAGI. The CDR3 loop spans 15 amino acids. Here the CDR3 DNA reads TGTGCCAGCAGTAATTCGTACAGGGGAAGCACTGAAGCTTTCTTT. This sequence encodes CASSNSYRGSTEAFF.

Ten or more counts support this clonotype. V and J are TRBV6-5 and TRBJ2-3; maybe TRBD1 (5 bases). Germline assignment: CDR1 MNHEY and CDR2 SVGAGI. V gave up 0 bases and J gave up 2 bases, with 21 bases separating them. The CDR3 has 19 amino acids. CDR3 sequence (DNA): TGTGCCAGCAGTTACTCGAGTTCCGGAAGACAGAACCCCACAGATACGCAGTATTTT. Encoded protein: CASSYSSSGRQNPTDTQYF.

About this clonotype: A read error may explain this, as a much larger clone is one base away. The chain recombines TRBV20-1 with TRBJ2-7, with D maybe TRBD2 (6 bases). Looked up from germline, CDR1 is DFQATT and CDR2 is SNEGSKA (reference sequence). This CDR3 spans 15 amino acids. V was cut by 2 bases and J by 1 base, with 15 bases left in between. The CDR3, as DNA: TGCAGTGCTAGATTTACCGGGGAGGAATCCTACGAGCAGTACTTC. This translates into CSARFTGEESYEQYF.

As regards this clonotype: This may arise from a read error, as a much more abundant clone is one base away. This chain joins TRBV12-3 or TRBV12-4 and TRBJ2-7; 12 bases align to TRBD1. CDR3 length equals 15 residues. V shed 4 bases, J shed 8 bases, and the junction held 9 bases outside the gene matches. The CDR3 loop reads CASSSPGQGAHKQYF. The CDR3 DNA reads as TGTGCCAGCAGTTCTCCGGGACAGGGGGCCCACAAGCAGTACTTC.

This clonotype was recorded at least ten times. The J gene is TRBJ2-1, the V gene TRBV7-3; 9 nucleotides match TRBD2. CDR1 and CDR2 from the germline V gene are SGHTA and FQGTGA. The length of the CDR3 is 14 residues. V gave up 5 bases and J gave up 4 bases; unmatched junction bases: 3. The CDR3 nucleotides are TGTGCCAGCAGCGTAGCGGGGGAATACAATGAGCAGTTCTTC. It specifies CASSVAGEYNEQFF.

This clonotype was seen repeatedly, ten times or more. The chain links TRBV29-1 to TRBJ2-7; no firm D call. V was cut by 4 bases and J by 1 base, with 5 bases left in between. CDR1 is SQVTM, CDR2 ANQGSEA, per germline. This CDR3 comprises 11 residues. CDR3 loop: CSVGRSYEQYF. CDR3 nucleotides: TGCAGCGTTGGCCGTTCCTACGAGCAGTACTTC.

Here the CDR3 reads CSVVQGAIQYF. The CDR3 bases are TGCAGCGTGGTGCAGGGGGCCATTCAGTACTTC. This chain joins TRBV29-1 and TRBJ2-4; TRBD1 aligns across 8 bases. V trimming: 6 bases; J trimming: 9 bases; junction bases outside the gene matches: 4. The CDR3 totals 11 residues. CDR1 SQVTM and CDR2 ANQGSEA come from the germline V gene.

This clonotype was detected a few times. The chain joins TRBV12-3 or TRBV12-4 to TRBJ2-1; TRBD1 matches 9 bases. V gave up 6 bases and J gave up 9 bases; unmatched junction bases: 6. CDR3 size: 13 residues. The CDR3 is CASRRTGVAEQFF. The CDR3 DNA is TGTGCCAGCAGACGGACAGGGGTTGCTGAGCAGTTCTTC.

This clonotype was recorded a few times. The rearrangement joins TRBV9 to TRBJ1-1; D call uncertain. The CDR3 extends over 13 amino acids. The germline CDR1 and CDR2 sequences are SGDLS and YYNGEE. V gave up 3 bases and J gave up 6 bases, with 12 bases separating them. CDR3 nucleotides: TGTGCCAGCAGCGGGGGTGGGCTCGCTGAAGCTTTCTTT. Encoded protein: CASSGGGLAEAFF.

This clonotype was seen ten or more times. The rearrangement joins TRBV6-1 to TRBJ1-1; D gene ambiguous. Germline V lookup: CDR1 MNHNS, CDR2 SASEGT. Trimming took off 6 bases at V and 4 bases at J, with 9 bases between the two ends. The CDR3 extends over 12 amino acids. In nucleotides, the CDR3 is TGTGCCAGCAGGGGCATGAGCACTGAAGCTTTCTTT. This codes for CASRGMSTEAFF.

This clonotype occurred a few times. The chain carries TRBV6-6 and TRBJ1-3, with D possibly TRBD1 on 5 matching bases. Germline CDR1 MNHNY, CDR2 SVGAGI (reference sequence). The CDR3 runs 13 residues. The V and J ends lost 5 bases and 4 bases respectively, with 9 bases between them. The DNA of the CDR3 is TGTGCCAGCAGTCGGGACGACGGAAACACCATATATTTT. Its protein product is CASSRDDGNTIYF.

This clonotype was detected only a few times. The DNA for the CDR3 is TGTGCCAGCAGCTTAGAAGGGAGCCCATACTATGGCTACACCTTC. Translation: CASSLEGSPYYGYTF. The V gene is TRBV7-2, the J gene TRBJ1-2; no reliable D call. The CDR3 sequence is 15 residues long. Trimming took off 1 base at V and 3 bases at J, with 12 bases between the two ends. Per the germline V gene, CDR1 is SGHTA and CDR2 is FQGNSA.

This clonotype was seen only a few times. This chain links TRBV6-6 with TRBJ2-3, with TRBD2 as a possible D gene (5 bases). From germline, CDR1 is MNHNY and CDR2 SVGAGI (reference sequence). This CDR3 comprises 14 residues. Trimming stripped 0 bases from V and 4 bases from J, with 8 bases between. The CDR3 sequence: CASSYSNGADTQYF. As DNA, the CDR3 is TGTGCCAGCAGTTACTCGAACGGGGCAGATACGCAGTATTTT.

This clonotype was observed a few times. CDR3 amino acids: CASSLTGENQPQHF. CDR3 DNA sequence: TGTGCCAGCAGTTTAACGGGGGAAAATCAGCCCCAGCATTTT. The chain employs TRBV12-3 or TRBV12-4 and TRBJ1-5; weak D call: TRBD1 (5 bases). Trimming cost V 2 bases and J 4 bases, with 9 bases left between them. CDR3 length equals 14 residues.

This clonotype was observed a few times. The genes are TRBV12-3 or TRBV12-4 and TRBJ1-5, with D possibly TRBD1 on 5 matching bases. The germline V and J ends were trimmed by 4 bases and 9 bases, with 19 bases remaining between them. This CDR3 contains 15 residues. CDR3 nucleotide sequence: TGTGCCAGCAGTTCCGCCCGGGACCCTGGACGGCCCCAGCATTTT. Residues: CASSSARDPGRPQHF.

CDR3 sequence (DNA): TGCGCCAGCAGCTATGGACAGGGGCTCAGCACAGATACGCAGTATTTT. It yields the protein CASSYGQGLSTDTQYF. The V and J genes are TRBV5-1 and TRBJ2-3; 9 nucleotides agree with TRBD1. CDR1 SGHRS and CDR2 YFSETQ come from the germline V gene. This CDR3 region has 16 residues. The trim removed 3 bases at V and 0 bases at J, leaving 5 bases unmatched. The variable domain in full, completed from reference TRBV5-1 and TRBJ2-3, reads KAGVTQTPRYLIKTRGQQVTLSCSPISGHRSVSWYQQTPGQGLQFLFEYFSETQRNKGNFPGRFSGRQFSNSRSEMNVSTLELGDSALYLCASSYGQGLSTDTQYFGPGTRLTVL.

This clonotype has ten or more counts. J is TRBJ1-5 and V is TRBV19; no clear D. V lost 3 bases to trimming and J lost 0 bases, with 12 bases between them. CDR1 is LNHDA and CDR2 is SQIVND in the germline V gene (reference sequence). This CDR3 comprises 16 residues. CDR3 residues: CASSMRPKYSNQPQHF. CDR3 nucleotide sequence: TGTGCCAGTAGTATGAGGCCAAAATATAGCAATCAGCCCCAGCATTTT.

The table lists this clonotype with a few counts. The chain couples TRBV4-1 to TRBJ2-1, with D tentatively TRBD2 (6 bases). Germline CDR1 is MGHRA and CDR2 is YSYEKL. The V end lost 2 bases, the J end lost 10 bases, and 15 bases lay between the germline ends. CDR3 length: 14 residues. This CDR3 is CASSQNGGAGEQFF. The CDR3 nucleotides read TGCGCCAGCAGCCAAAACGGAGGGGCTGGAGAGCAGTTCTTC.